Described below is a single T cell receptor beta chain sequence and its context. All patients relapsed after autologous stem cell transplantation, and brentuximab vedotin exposure varied. The source of the sample is a study of PD-1 blockade in classical Hodgkin lymphoma. The J segment lost 8 bases and the V segment lost 0 bases, leaving 4 bases of the junction unmatched. From germline, CDR1 is SGHRS and CDR2 YFSETQ. There are 16 residues in the CDR3. Clones were read by immunoSEQ multiplex PCR, and TCRdb kept only the in-frame ones, dropping some. Among about 97,000 clones listed, around 80% were seen once.

The origin of this receptor is a human donor with classical Hodgkin lymphoma. The source was peripheral blood mononuclear cells (PBMCs), collected at baseline. The genes are TRBV5-1 and TRBJ2-1; 14 nucleotides line up with TRBD2. This CDR3 is CASSLGLAGGKDEQFF. In DNA, the CDR3 is TGCGCCAGCAGCTTGGGACTAGCGGGGGGGAAAGATGAGCAGTTCTTC.